The present entry profiles one T cell receptor beta chain with its context. Amplified TCR beta CDR3 regions came from RNA transcripts. Primed by the HTBI set, a first-round RT-PCR was run on the TCR CDR3. Using its own MiXCR run on the multiplex PCR reads, TCRdb lists one record per CDR3 protein. The data contain 300,000 to 450,000 distinct CDR3 sequences, 25% of them singletons. V was pared by 5 bases and J by 5 bases, with 7 bases between. CDR3 length: 10 amino acids. CDR1 GTSNPN and CDR2 SVGIG come from the germline V gene (reference sequence). This record belongs to a study of T cells in Graves' hyperthyroidism and ophthalmopathy. The patients, who ranged from 18 to 65 in age, presented with newly diagnosed hyperthyroidism lasting under 2 months. The study left out patients who had uncontrolled infection, other autoimmune disease, pregnancy or lactation.

Sample: blood. The source of this sequence is a man between 50 and 59 years old with Graves' hyperthyroidism. This chain joins TRBV30 and TRBJ2-7; no definite D call. In nucleotides, the CDR3 is TGTGCCTGGGCCCGCAACGAGCAGTACTTC. This encodes CAWARNEQYF.